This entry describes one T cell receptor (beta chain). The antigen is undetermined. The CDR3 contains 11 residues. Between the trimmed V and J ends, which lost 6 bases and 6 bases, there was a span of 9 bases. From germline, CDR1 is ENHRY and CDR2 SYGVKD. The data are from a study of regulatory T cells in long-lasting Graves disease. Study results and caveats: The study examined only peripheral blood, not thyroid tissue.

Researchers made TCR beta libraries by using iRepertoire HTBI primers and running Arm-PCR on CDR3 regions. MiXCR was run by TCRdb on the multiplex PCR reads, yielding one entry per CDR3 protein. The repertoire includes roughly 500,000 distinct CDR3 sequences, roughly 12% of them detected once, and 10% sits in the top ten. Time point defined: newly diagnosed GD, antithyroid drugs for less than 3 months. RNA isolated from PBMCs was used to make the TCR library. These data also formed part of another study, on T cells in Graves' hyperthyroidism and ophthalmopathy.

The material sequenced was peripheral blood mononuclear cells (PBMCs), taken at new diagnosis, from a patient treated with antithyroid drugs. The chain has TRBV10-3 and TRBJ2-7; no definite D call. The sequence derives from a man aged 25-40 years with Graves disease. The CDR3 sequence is CAISETIEQYF. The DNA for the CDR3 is TGTGCCATCAGCGAAACTATCGAGCAGTACTTC.